The 14 T cell receptor beta chains reported below all come from one sample, sequenced in a study of T-cell reconstitution after alpha-beta-depleted transplantation in children. Preparation of the TCRbeta library used unique molecular identifiers. TCRdb processed the PCR reads anew with MiXCR; each CDR3 protein has one entry. The profile shows approximately 250,000 distinct CDR3 sequences, 20% to 30% of them singletons. The sample was PBMCs, taken before TCRalphabeta/CD19-depleted stem cell transplant. These receptors were obtained from a girl between 2 and 10 years old with Fanconi anemia, due to receive a stem cell transplant.

The V and J genes are TRBV10-3 and TRBJ2-1; either TRBD1 or TRBD2 may supply D (7 bases each). The germline gives CDR1 ENHRY, CDR2 SYGVKD. Trimming took 7 bases from V and 6 from J, leaving 16 bases between them. This CDR3 spans 14 amino acids. CDR3 in amino acids: CAINPTGRGNEQFF. CDR3 DNA sequence: TGTGCCATCAATCCGACAGGGAGGGGCAATGAGCAGTTCTTC.

This chain links TRBV20-1 with TRBJ2-1; maybe TRBD2 (7 bases). Deletions cut 3 bases from V and 1 base from J, with 16 bases between. CDR1 is DFQATT and CDR2 is SNEGSKA in the germline V gene (reference sequence). This CDR3 is 16 amino acids long. The CDR3 loop is CSARSSAGASYNEQFF. The CDR3 nucleotides read TGCAGTGCTAGGTCGTCGGCGGGGGCATCCTACAATGAGCAGTTCTTC.

At least ten counts were recorded for this clonotype. CDR3 loop: CASSQNDSPGPYEQYF. The CDR3 DNA reads TGTGCCAGCAGCCAAAACGACAGCCCTGGACCCTACGAGCAGTACTTC. This sequence joins TRBV27 and TRBJ2-7; possible D gene TRBD1, 5 bases. Per the germline V gene, CDR1 is MNHEY and CDR2 is SMNVEV (reference sequence). CDR3 length equals 16 residues. V was clipped by 6 bases and J by 2 bases, with 20 bases between them.

This clonotype occurred many times. This rearrangement joins TRBV5-1 to TRBJ2-2; D is undetermined. Trimming left V 4 bases short and J 4 bases short, with 5 bases between. CDR3 size: 12 residues. Germline V gene sequence: CDR1 SGHRS, CDR2 YFSETQ. The CDR3 protein is CASSIGTGELFF. In DNA, the CDR3 is TGCGCCAGCAGCATAGGCACCGGGGAGCTGTTTTTT.

This clonotype was seen at least ten times. This sequence joins TRBV10-3 and TRBJ2-2; 10 bases align to TRBD1. There are 15 residues in the CDR3. From germline, CDR1 is ENHRY and CDR2 SYGVKD. V gave up 5 bases and J gave up 6 bases; unmatched junction bases: 6. The CDR3 DNA is TGTGCCATCAGTCCGGACAGGGGGGAGGCCGGGGAGCTGTTTTTT. Residues: CAISPDRGEAGELFF.

This clonotype was detected ten times or more. The chain has TRBV24-1 and TRBJ2-1, with D hard to call. The germline V gene has CDR1 KGHDR and CDR2 SFDVKD. The CDR3 contains 11 residues. Trimming pared 4 bases from V and 9 bases from J, leaving 6 bases between. CDR3 bases: TGTGCCACCAGTGAGTTCGGTGAGCAGTTCTTC. Translation gives CATSEFGEQFF.

This clonotype was recorded only once. The chain employs TRBV6-1 and TRBJ2-5, with 14 bases identical to TRBD2. The germline V gene encodes CDR1 MNHNS and CDR2 SASEGT. Unmatched junction bases numbered 13, after V lost 11 bases and J lost 5 bases. The CDR3 length is 16 residues. In DNA, the CDR3 is TGTGCCGGGACACCGGGACTAGCGGGAGAGTGGGAGACCCAGTACTTC. This codes for CAGTPGLAGEWETQYF.

This clonotype was observed a few times. The rearrangement uses TRBV6-6 and TRBJ2-7; perhaps D is TRBD1 or TRBD2 (6 bases each). The CDR3 runs 13 residues. V shed 6 bases and J shed 3 bases, with 12 bases lying between them. Germline CDR1 MNHNY, CDR2 SVGAGI (reference sequence). For the CDR3, the DNA is TGTGCCAGCAGCCCGGAGGGGGGCTACGAGCAGTACTTC. Translation gives CASSPEGGYEQYF.

This clonotype was picked up a small number of times. J is TRBJ2-7 and V is TRBV28, with D perhaps matching TRBD1 (6 bases). Germline loops: CDR1 MDHEN, CDR2 SYDVKM. The V and J ends lost 6 bases and 4 bases respectively, with 28 bases between them. CDR3 size: 18 residues. The CDR3 loop is CASSTPFQEQGRRYEQYF. CDR3 coding DNA: TGTGCCAGCAGCACCCCTTTCCAAGAACAGGGTAGGAGGTACGAGCAGTACTTC.

In its sample, this clonotype was seen a few times. This CDR3 reads CSVEGWAAAGEQYF. CDR3 coding DNA: TGCAGCGTTGAAGGTTGGGCGGCGGCGGGCGAGCAGTACTTC. V and J are TRBV29-1 and TRBJ2-7; the D gene is possibly TRBD2 (5 bases). Germline CDR1 SQVTM, CDR2 ANQGSEA. The CDR3 is made up of 14 amino acids. V gave up 1 base and J gave up 6 bases, with 16 bases separating them.

This clonotype was observed a few times. The chain has TRBV7-8 and TRBJ2-7, with unresolved D. V was shortened by 1 base and J by 3 bases, with 10 bases between the two germline ends. This CDR3 has 14 amino acids. Germline assignment: CDR1 SGHVS and CDR2 FQNEAQ. CDR3 sequence (DNA): TGTGCCAGCAGCTTAGATGCAGGATACTACGAGCAGTACTTC. It encodes CASSLDAGYYEQYF.

The V and J genes are TRBV6-2 or TRBV6-3 and TRBJ2-4; 7 bases are a match to TRBD1. The CDR3 extends over 16 amino acids. The trim removed 3 bases at V and 2 bases at J, leaving 7 bases unmatched. Germline CDR1 MNHEY, CDR2 SVGEGT. The CDR3 DNA reads as TGTGCCAGCAGTTATGAGACAGGGTTTACCAAAAACATTCAGTACTTC. This sequence encodes CASSYETGFTKNIQYF.

V and J are TRBV10-3 and TRBJ2-3; D is unresolved. Germline CDR1 and CDR2: ENHRY and SYGVKD. V was pared by 0 bases and J by 4 bases, with 8 bases between. This CDR3 has 14 residues. CDR3 nucleotides: TGTGCCATCAGTGAGTCGCGGCCACCAGATACGCAGTATTTT. Protein: CAISESRPPDTQYF.

At least ten counts were recorded for this clonotype. This chain joins TRBV29-1 and TRBJ2-7; tentative D call: TRBD1 (5 bases). The CDR3 extends over 12 amino acids. Germline loops: CDR1 SQVTM, CDR2 ANQGSEA. Trimming removed 5 bases at V and 2 bases at J, with 10 bases between. CDR3 sequence (DNA): TGCAGCGTTATCCAGGGAACCTACGAGCAGTACTTC. It is translated as CSVIQGTYEQYF.